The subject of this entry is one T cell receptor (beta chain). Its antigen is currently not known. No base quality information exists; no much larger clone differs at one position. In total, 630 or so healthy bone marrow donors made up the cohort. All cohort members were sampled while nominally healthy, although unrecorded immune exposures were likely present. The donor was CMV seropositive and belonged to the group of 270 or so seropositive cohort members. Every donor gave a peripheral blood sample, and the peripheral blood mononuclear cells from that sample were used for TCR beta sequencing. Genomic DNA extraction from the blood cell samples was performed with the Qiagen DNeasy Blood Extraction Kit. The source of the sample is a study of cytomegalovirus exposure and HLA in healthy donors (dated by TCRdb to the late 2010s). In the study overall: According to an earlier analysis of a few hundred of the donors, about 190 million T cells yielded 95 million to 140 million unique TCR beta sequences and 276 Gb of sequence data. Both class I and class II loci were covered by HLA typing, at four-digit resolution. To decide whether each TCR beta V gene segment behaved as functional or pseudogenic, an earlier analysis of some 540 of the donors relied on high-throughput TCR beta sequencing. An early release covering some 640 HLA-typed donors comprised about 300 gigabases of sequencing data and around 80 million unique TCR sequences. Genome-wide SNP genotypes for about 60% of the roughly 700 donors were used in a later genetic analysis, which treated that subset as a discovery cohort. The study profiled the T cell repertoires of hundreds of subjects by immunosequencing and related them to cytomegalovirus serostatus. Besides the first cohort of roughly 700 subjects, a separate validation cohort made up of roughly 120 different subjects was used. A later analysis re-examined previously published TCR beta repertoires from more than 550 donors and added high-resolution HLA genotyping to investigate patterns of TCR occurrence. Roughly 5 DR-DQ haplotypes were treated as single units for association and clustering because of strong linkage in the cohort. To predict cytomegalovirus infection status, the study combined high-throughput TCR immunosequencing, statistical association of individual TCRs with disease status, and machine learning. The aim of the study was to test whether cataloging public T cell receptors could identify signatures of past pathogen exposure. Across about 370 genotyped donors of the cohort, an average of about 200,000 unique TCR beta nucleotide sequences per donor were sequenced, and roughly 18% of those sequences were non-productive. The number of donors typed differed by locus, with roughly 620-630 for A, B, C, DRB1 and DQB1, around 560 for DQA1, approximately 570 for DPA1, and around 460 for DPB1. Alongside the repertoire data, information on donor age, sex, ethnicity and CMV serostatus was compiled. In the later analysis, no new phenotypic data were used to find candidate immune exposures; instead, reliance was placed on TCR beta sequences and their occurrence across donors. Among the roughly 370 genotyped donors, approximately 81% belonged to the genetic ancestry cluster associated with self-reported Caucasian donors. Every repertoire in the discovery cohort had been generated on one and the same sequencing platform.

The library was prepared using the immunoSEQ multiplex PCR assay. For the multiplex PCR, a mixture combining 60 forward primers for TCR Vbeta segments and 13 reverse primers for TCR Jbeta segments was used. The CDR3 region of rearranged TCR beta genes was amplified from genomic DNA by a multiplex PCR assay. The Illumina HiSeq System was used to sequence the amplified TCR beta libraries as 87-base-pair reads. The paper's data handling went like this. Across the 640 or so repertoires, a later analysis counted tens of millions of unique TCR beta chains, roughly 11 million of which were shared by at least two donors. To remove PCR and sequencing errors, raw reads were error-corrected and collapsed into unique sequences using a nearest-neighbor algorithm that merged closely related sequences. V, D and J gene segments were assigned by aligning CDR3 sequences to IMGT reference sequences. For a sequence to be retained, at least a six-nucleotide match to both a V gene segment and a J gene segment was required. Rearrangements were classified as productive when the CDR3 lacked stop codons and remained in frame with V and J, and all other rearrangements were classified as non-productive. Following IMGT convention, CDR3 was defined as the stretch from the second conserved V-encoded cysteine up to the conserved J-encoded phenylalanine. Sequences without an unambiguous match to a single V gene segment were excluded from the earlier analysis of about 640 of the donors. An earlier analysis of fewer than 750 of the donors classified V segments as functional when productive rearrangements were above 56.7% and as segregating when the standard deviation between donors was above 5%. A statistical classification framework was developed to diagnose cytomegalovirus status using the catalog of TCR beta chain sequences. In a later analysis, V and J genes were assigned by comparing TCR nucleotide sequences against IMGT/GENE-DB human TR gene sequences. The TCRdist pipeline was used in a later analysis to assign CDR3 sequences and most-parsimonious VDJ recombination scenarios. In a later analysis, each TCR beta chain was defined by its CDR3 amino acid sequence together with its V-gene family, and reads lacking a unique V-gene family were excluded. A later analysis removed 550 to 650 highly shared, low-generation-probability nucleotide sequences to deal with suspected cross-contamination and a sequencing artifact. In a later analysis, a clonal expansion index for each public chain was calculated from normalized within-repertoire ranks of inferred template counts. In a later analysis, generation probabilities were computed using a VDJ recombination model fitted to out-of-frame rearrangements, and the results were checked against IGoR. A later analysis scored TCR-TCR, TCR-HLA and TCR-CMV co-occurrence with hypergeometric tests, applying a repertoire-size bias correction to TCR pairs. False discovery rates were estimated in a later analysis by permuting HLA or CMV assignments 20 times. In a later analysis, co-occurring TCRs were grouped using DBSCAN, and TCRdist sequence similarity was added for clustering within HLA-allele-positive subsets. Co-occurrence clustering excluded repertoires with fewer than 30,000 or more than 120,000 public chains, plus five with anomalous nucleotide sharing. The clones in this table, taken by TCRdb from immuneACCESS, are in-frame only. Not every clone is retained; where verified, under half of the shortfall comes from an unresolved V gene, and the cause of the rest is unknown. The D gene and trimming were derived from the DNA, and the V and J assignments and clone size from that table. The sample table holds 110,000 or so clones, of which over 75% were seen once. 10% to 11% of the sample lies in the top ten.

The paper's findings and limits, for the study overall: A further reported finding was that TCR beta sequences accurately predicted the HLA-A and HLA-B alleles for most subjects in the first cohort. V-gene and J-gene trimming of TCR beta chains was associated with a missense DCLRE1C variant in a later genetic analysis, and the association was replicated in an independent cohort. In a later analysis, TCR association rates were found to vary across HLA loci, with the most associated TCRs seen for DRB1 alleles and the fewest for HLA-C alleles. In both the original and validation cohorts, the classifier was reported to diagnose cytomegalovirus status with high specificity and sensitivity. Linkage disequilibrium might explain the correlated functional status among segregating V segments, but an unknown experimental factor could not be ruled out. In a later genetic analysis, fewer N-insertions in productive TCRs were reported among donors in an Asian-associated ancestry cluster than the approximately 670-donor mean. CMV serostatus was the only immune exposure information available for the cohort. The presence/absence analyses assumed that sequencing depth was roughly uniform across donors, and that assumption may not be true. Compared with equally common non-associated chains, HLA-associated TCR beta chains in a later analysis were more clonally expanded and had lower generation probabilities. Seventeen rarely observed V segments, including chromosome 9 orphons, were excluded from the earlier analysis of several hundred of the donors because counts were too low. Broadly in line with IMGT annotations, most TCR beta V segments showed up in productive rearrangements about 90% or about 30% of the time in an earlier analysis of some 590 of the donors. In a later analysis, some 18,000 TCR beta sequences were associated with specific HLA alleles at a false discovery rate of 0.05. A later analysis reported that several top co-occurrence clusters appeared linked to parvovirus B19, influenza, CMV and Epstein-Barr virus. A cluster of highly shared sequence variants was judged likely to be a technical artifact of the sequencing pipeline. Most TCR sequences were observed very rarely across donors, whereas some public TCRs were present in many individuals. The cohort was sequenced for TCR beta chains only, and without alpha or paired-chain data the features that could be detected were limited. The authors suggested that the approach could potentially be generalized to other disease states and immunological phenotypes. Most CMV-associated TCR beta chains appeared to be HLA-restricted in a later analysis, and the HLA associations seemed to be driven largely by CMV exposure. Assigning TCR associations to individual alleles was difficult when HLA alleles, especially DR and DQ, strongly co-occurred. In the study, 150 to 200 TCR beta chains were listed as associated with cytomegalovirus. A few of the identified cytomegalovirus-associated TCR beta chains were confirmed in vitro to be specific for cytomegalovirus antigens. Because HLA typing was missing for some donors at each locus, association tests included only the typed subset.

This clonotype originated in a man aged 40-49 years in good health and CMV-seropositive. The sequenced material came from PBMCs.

The CDR3: CASRTGQLYEQYF. The DNA reads TGTGCCAGCAGGACGGGACAGCTCTACGAGCAGTACTTC. The rearrangement joined TRBV6-6 to TRBJ2-7; the central 7 bases match TRBD1. V lost 6 bases and J lost 3 bases, and the count of bases not matched to a germline gene is 5. CDR3 length: 13 amino acids, cysteine to phenylalanine. Solely the CDR3 DNA is kept, with 39 bases framed from the first base. According to the germline V gene (reference sequence), CDR1 reads MNHNY and CDR2 reads SVGAGI.